Following are 27 T cell receptor beta chains from one sample sequenced in a study of Graves' ophthalmopathy and Graves' hyperthyroidism. Amplified material comprised TCR beta CDR3 regions derived from RNA transcripts. Second-round multiplex PCR followed a first-round RT-PCR using HTBI primers. MiXCR, run by TCRdb on the multiplex PCR reads, gives a single entry per CDR3 protein. The sample holds 580,000 or so distinct CDR3 sequences, 35% to 45% seen once. Sequencing was carried out using peripheral blood or thyroid tissue (not recorded which). These receptors were obtained from an adult man with Graves' hyperthyroidism.

This clonotype has a handful of counts. The chain recombines TRBV5-1 with TRBJ2-3; maybe TRBD1 (5 bases). Germline assignment: CDR1 SGHRS and CDR2 YFSETQ. Trimming shortened V by 0 bases and J by 3 bases, and 8 bases separated the two germline ends. The CDR3 has 14 amino acids. The CDR3 loop reads CASSLAQGTDTQYF. The CDR3 DNA follows: TGCGCCAGCAGCTTGGCGCAGGGTACAGATACGCAGTATTTT.

This clonotype was recorded many times. This chain joins TRBV7-9 and TRBJ1-2, with D possibly matching TRBD1 (5 bases). The germline V and J ends were trimmed by 2 bases and 2 bases, with 12 bases remaining between them. This CDR3 contains 15 residues. Germline values: CDR1 SEHNR, CDR2 FQNEAQ (reference sequence). CDR3 sequence: CASSLTEGHNYGYTF. CDR3 bases: TGTGCCAGCAGCTTAACGGAAGGACACAACTATGGCTACACCTTC.

The sample holds many counts of this clonotype. This chain uses TRBV7-8 with TRBJ1-2; D unresolved. The length of the CDR3 is 13 residues. In germline, CDR1 is SGHVS, CDR2 FQNEAQ. V gave up 1 base and J gave up 7 bases, with 10 bases separating them. The CDR3 here is CASSLGDQSGYTF. Here the CDR3 DNA reads TGTGCCAGCAGCTTAGGAGATCAGTCTGGCTACACCTTC.

This clonotype was seen at least ten times. The chain has TRBV9 and TRBJ1-2, with D possibly matching TRBD1 (5 bases). V was shortened by 7 bases and J by 3 bases, with 19 bases between the two germline ends. Germline CDR1 reads SGDLS; CDR2 reads YYNGEE. The CDR3 has 15 amino acids. In DNA, the CDR3 is TGTGCCAGCTCAGCTGGGGGAATGACAGACTATGGCTACACCTTC. Its protein is CASSAGGMTDYGYTF.

This clonotype was counted only a few times. V gene TRBV6-1 combines with J gene TRBJ1-2; no reliable D call. Germline CDR1 reads MNHNS; CDR2 reads SASEGT. The germline V and J ends were trimmed by 1 base and 0 bases, with 18 bases remaining between them. The CDR3 spans 18 residues. The CDR3 loop is CASSEVMVLGVPNYGYTF. DNA of the CDR3: TGTGCCAGCAGTGAAGTCATGGTTTTGGGAGTCCCTAACTATGGCTACACCTTC.

This clonotype was detected many times. The chain couples TRBV2 to TRBJ1-2, with 7 bases identical to TRBD1. The junction had 4 bases not matched to a gene; V was cut back by 8 bases and J by 4 bases. This CDR3 region has 12 residues. Germline assignment: CDR1 SNHLY and CDR2 FYNNEI. In nucleotides, the CDR3 is TGTGCCAGCCGAGACAGGGTCTATGGCTACACCTTC. Amino acid sequence: CASRDRVYGYTF. Supplemented by reference TRBV2 and TRBJ1-2, the full variable domain reads EPEVTQTPSHQVTQMGQEVILRCVPISNHLYFYWYRQILGQKVEFLVSFYNNEISEKSEIFDDQFSVERPDGSNFTLKIRSTKLEDSAMYFCASRDRVYGYTFGSGTRLTVV.

This clonotype appeared many times. The CDR3, as DNA: TGTGCCTGCCTTGGGGCCTACTACGAGCAGTACTTC. Protein sequence: CACLGAYYEQYF. V is TRBV2 and J is TRBJ2-7; possible D gene TRBD1, 5 bases. CDR1 and CDR2 from the germline V gene are SNHLY and FYNNEI. The CDR3 length is 12 residues. V was clipped by 11 bases and J by 3 bases, with 14 bases between them.

CDR3 amino acids: CASSLDRLSPQHF. CDR3 DNA: TGTGCCAGCAGCTTAGACAGGTTATCGCCCCAGCATTTT. This rearrangement joins TRBV7-9 to TRBJ1-5, with D perhaps TRBD1 (5 bases). Deletions cut 1 base from V and 9 bases from J, with 10 bases between. Per the germline V gene, CDR1 is SEHNR and CDR2 is FQNEAQ (reference sequence). The CDR3 covers 13 residues.

This clonotype came up many times. The chain has TRBV7-2 and TRBJ2-5; D not certain. CDR1 SGHTA and CDR2 FQGNSA come from the germline V gene. This CDR3 region has 15 residues. Between the trimmed V and J ends, which lost 1 base and 3 bases, there was a span of 12 bases. CDR3 DNA sequence: TGTGCCAGCAGCTTAGGAGGCAGTGGGGAAGAGACCCAGTACTTC. Translation: CASSLGGSGEETQYF.

Ten or more counts support this clonotype. The rearrangement joins TRBV29-1 to TRBJ2-7, with D uncertain. The CDR3 runs 12 residues. Germline values: CDR1 SQVTM, CDR2 ANQGSEA. CDR3 nucleotide sequence: TGCCCCTCAGCCCGGTCCTCCTACGAGCAGTACTTC. It codes for CPSARSSYEQYF.

The chain combines TRBV10-2 with TRBJ1-5, with 10 bases fitting TRBD1. Germline V gives CDR1 WSHSY, CDR2 SAAADI. V dropped 3 bases and J dropped 7; count of bases not matched to a gene: 9. The CDR3 contains 16 residues. The CDR3 DNA reads as TGCGCCAGCAGTGATTCGGGACAGGGGTCCTACCAGCCCCAGCATTTT. Translating gives CASSDSGQGSYQPQHF.

The chain employs TRBV7-2 and TRBJ1-4, with 7 bases lining up with TRBD1. V trimming: 5 bases; J trimming: 8 bases; junction bases outside the gene matches: 11. Looked up from germline, CDR1 is SGHTA and CDR2 is FQGNSA. The length of the CDR3 is 15 residues. The CDR3 loop is CASSPEDRFGEKLFF. CDR3 sequence (DNA): TGTGCCAGCAGCCCGGAGGACAGGTTTGGAGAAAAACTGTTTTTT.

This sequence joins TRBV9 and TRBJ2-7; D is uncertain. The germline gives CDR1 SGDLS, CDR2 YYNGEE. Trimming left V 0 bases short and J 0 bases short, with 7 bases between. The CDR3 has 14 amino acids. CDR3 coding DNA: TGTGCCAGCAGCGTAGATAACAGCTCCTACGAGCAGTACTTC. Translated, it gives CASSVDNSSYEQYF.

The chain employs TRBV20-1 and TRBJ2-3; 11 bases match TRBD2. V lost 6 bases to trimming and J lost 1 base; unmatched junction nucleotides: 9. The CDR3 is 16 residues long. The germline CDR1 and CDR2 sequences are DFQATT and SNEGSKA (reference sequence). The CDR3 loop reads CSACTTSGDRTDTQYF. The CDR3 DNA is TGCAGTGCCTGCACGACTAGCGGGGACCGCACAGATACGCAGTATTTT.

The genes are TRBV11-2 and TRBJ2-5; tentatively, D is TRBD1 (6 bases). CDR3 length equals 14 residues. Trimming stripped 4 bases from V and 2 bases from J, with 11 bases between. CDR1 is SGHAT, CDR2 FQNNGV, per germline. As DNA, the CDR3 is TGTGCCAGCAGCTCCCCCGGACAGCAAGAGACCCAGTACTTC. Encoded protein: CASSSPGQQETQYF.

This clonotype has a handful of counts. The chain recombines TRBV7-2 with TRBJ2-3, with no clear D. This CDR3 has 14 amino acids. The V gene's germline CDR1 is SGHTA and CDR2 FQGNSA. V was clipped by 2 bases and J by 0 bases, with 6 bases between them. CDR3 bases: TGTGCCAGCAGCTTAATGGGGAGCACAGATACGCAGTATTTT. Translated: CASSLMGSTDTQYF.

The V gene is TRBV5-1, the J gene TRBJ1-1; D remains unclear. V was shortened by 0 bases and J by 8 bases, with 11 bases between the two germline ends. The germline V gene has CDR1 SGHRS and CDR2 YFSETQ. CDR3 size: 13 residues. CDR3 amino acids: CASSLDAAGEAFF. The DNA of the CDR3 is TGCGCCAGCAGCTTGGATGCCGCCGGGGAAGCTTTCTTT. The complete variable domain, with remaining parts taken from reference TRBV5-1 and TRBJ1-1, reads KAGVTQTPRYLIKTRGQQVTLSCSPISGHRSVSWYQQTPGQGLQFLFEYFSETQRNKGNFPGRFSGRQFSNSRSEMNVSTLELGDSALYLCASSLDAAGEAFFGQGTRLTVV.

In its sample, this clonotype was seen a few times. The rearrangement joins TRBV28 to TRBJ1-1, with D perhaps TRBD1 (5 bases). This CDR3 contains 14 residues. Germline CDR1 is MDHEN and CDR2 is SYDVKM. V lost 3 bases to trimming and J lost 7 bases, with 15 bases between them. This CDR3 reads CASSFGGSVFEAFF. The CDR3 coding sequence is TGTGCCAGCAGTTTTGGGGGATCGGTGTTTGAAGCTTTCTTT.

The sample holds a few counts of this clonotype. The J gene is TRBJ1-1, the V gene TRBV30; weak D call: TRBD1 (5 bases). The CDR3 loop spans 10 amino acids. The V end lost 4 bases, the J end lost 10 bases, and 10 bases lay between the germline ends. Germline CDR1 GTSNPN, CDR2 SVGIG (reference sequence). CDR3 amino acids: CAWIGGRAFF. Written as DNA, the CDR3 is TGTGCCTGGATCGGGGGACGAGCTTTCTTT.

This chain connects TRBV5-1 to TRBJ1-2; D is unclear. CDR3 size: 14 residues. The germline V and J ends were trimmed by 0 bases and 8 bases, with 14 bases remaining between them. Germline CDR1 and CDR2: SGHRS and YFSETQ. This chain's CDR3 is CASSLEREIYGYTF. The CDR3 DNA reads as TGCGCCAGCAGCTTGGAGAGGGAAATCTACGGCTACACCTTC.

This rearrangement joins TRBV30 to TRBJ1-2; D perhaps matches TRBD1 (5 bases). CDR1 GTSNPN and CDR2 SVGIG come from the germline V gene (reference sequence). This CDR3 comprises 13 residues. Trimming removed 1 base at V and 4 bases at J, with 10 bases between. CDR3 region: CAWSGARAYGYTF. For the CDR3, the DNA is TGTGCCTGGAGTGGTGCCAGGGCCTATGGCTACACCTTC. Based on the CDR3 plus reference TRBV30 and TRBJ1-2, the full variable domain is SQTIHQWPATLVQPVGSPLSLECTVEGTSNPNLYWYRQAAGRGLQLLFYSVGIGQISSEVPQNLSASRPQDRQFILSSKKLLLSDSGFYLCAWSGARAYGYTFGSGTRLTVV.

This clonotype showed up just a few times. This chain uses TRBV2 with TRBJ1-2, with TRBD1 matching over 8 bases. Germline V gives CDR1 SNHLY, CDR2 FYNNEI. J was trimmed by 4 bases and V by 5 bases; bases with no gene match: 6. The CDR3 runs 14 residues. The CDR3 region has the DNA TGTGCCAGCAGTAAGGACAGGGTAGGCTATGGCTACACCTTC. It yields the protein CASSKDRVGYGYTF. Drawing the rest from reference TRBV2 and TRBJ1-2, the complete variable domain is EPEVTQTPSHQVTQMGQEVILRCVPISNHLYFYWYRQILGQKVEFLVSFYNNEISEKSEIFDDQFSVERPDGSNFTLKIRSTKLEDSAMYFCASSKDRVGYGYTFGSGTRLTVV.

This clonotype came up many times. V usage is TRBV29-1 and J usage is TRBJ2-5; the match to TRBD2 covers 7 bases. Germline CDR1 and CDR2: SQVTM and ANQGSEA. V was clipped by 4 bases and J by 2 bases; unmatched bases: 10. The CDR3 extends over 15 amino acids. The CDR3 DNA reads as TGCAGCGTTGGTGCGACTCTAGCGGTTCAAGAGACCCAGTACTTC. It yields the protein CSVGATLAVQETQYF.

The gene calls are TRBV10-3 and TRBJ2-7; TRBD1 matches 12 bases. V lost 6 bases, J lost 5 bases, and 5 bases stayed unmatched. The germline V gene encodes CDR1 ENHRY and CDR2 SYGVKD. The CDR3 is 14 residues long. DNA for the CDR3: TGTGCCATCAGATCGGGACAGGGGGCGGACGAGCAGTACTTC. This sequence encodes CAIRSGQGADEQYF.

Points on this clonotype: A much larger clone sits a single nucleotide away, making a read error possible. V usage is TRBV5-6 and J usage is TRBJ1-3; D is perhaps TRBD1 (5 bases). This CDR3 has 15 residues. CDR1 and CDR2 from the germline V gene are SGHDT and YYEEEE. CDR3 bases: TGTGTCAGCAGCTCCGTCGACAGCTCTGGAAACACCATATATTTT. Translating it yields CVSSSVDSSGNTIYF.

Concerning this clonotype: Just one base apart from a much larger clone, this may be a read error. The chain couples TRBV2 to TRBJ2-7, with TRBD1 matching over 8 bases. V lost 5 bases and J lost 3; bases outside the gene matches: 12. Germline V gene lookup returns CDR1 SNHLY and CDR2 FYNNEI. This CDR3 contains 16 residues. The CDR3 DNA follows: TGTGCCAGCAGTCGACCTAGACAGGGGAAAAACTACGAGCAGTACTTC. Its protein product is CASSRPRQGKNYEQYF.

Note on this clonotype: This sequence may be a read error, since a much larger clone differs from it by one base. Here the CDR3 reads CASSSPKRLPVGWSPLHF. CDR3 nucleotide sequence: TGTGCCAGCAGCTCCCCCAAGCGCCTCCCCGTTGGTTGGTCACCCCTCCACTTT. The V gene is TRBV11-2, the J gene TRBJ1-6; no clear D gene. This CDR3 comprises 18 residues. V lost 4 bases to trimming and J lost 10 bases, with 26 bases between them. From germline, CDR1 is SGHAT and CDR2 FQNNGV.